The entry that follows covers one T cell receptor (beta chain) sequence. This entry comes from a study of blood T cell repertoires in COVID-19. About the study: Nucleic acid was either cDNA or gDNA, and it came from T cells, B-cell-depleted T cells, or PBMCs.

Only in-frame clones appear in the TCRdb table, and some are missing; sequencing was by immunoSEQ multiplex PCR. The sample has fewer than 110,000 clones; roughly 90% are singletons. CDR1 SGHAT and CDR2 FQNNGV come from the germline V gene. CDR3 length equals 12 residues. With 4 bases removed from V and 3 bases from J, the gap between germline ends came to 6 bases. The source of this sequence is a woman aged 55-69 years with acute or convalescent COVID-19. V and J are TRBV11-2 and TRBJ1-2; D not resolved. The material sequenced was peripheral blood. CDR3 bases: TGTGCCAGCAGCTGGCAAGACTATGGCTACACCTTC. As protein: CASSWQDYGYTF.